Sequencing of this T cell receptor (beta chain) was carried out in a study of technical replicates of blood from a few donors (dated by TCRdb to about 2017). In its sample, this clone was seen once. Its antigen is still unknown. No qualities accompany the bases; no much larger clone lies one base away. Libraries were prepared through the immunoSEQ multiplex PCR assay. Imported from immuneACCESS, the table was reduced by TCRdb to in-frame sequences with V and J called. These copies leave out some clones; in studies compared against another copy, an unresolved V gene accounts for under half, and the cause of the remainder is not known. This sample gives about 93,000 clones in total; 95% of them show up just once. Roughly 0.28% of the sample goes to the ten largest clones. Sequenced input: T cells isolated from PBMCs. The receptor comes from a human donor in good health.

The CDR3 reads CASSPKIQGSTINIQYF. The DNA reads TGTGCCAGCAGCCCAAAGATCCAGGGGTCGACTATAAACATTCAGTACTTC. This chain is built from TRBV9 and TRBJ2-4, with a weak D call of TRBD1 (6 bases match). Relative to germline, V is 4 bases shorter and J is 6 bases shorter, with 23 bases between their ends. For CDR1 and CDR2, the germline V gene lists SGDLS and YYNGEE. The CDR3, from cysteine to phenylalanine, totals 17 residues. Only the CDR3 DNA is retained, 51 bases long and in frame from the first base.